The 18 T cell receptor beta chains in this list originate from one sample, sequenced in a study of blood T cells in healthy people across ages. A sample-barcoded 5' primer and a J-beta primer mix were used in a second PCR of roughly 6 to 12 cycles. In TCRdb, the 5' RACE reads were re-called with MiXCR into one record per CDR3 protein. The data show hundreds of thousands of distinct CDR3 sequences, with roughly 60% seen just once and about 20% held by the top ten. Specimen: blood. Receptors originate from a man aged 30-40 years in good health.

The DNA of the CDR3 is TGTGCCACCGAGGGGGAGGGCACAGATACGCAGTATTTT. Encoded protein: CATEGEGTDTQYF. V gene TRBV28 combines with J gene TRBJ2-3; D is perhaps TRBD1 or TRBD2 (6 bases each). Per germline, CDR1 MDHEN and CDR2 SYDVKM. This CDR3 has 13 residues. Trimming took off 10 bases at V and 1 base at J, with 12 bases between the two ends.

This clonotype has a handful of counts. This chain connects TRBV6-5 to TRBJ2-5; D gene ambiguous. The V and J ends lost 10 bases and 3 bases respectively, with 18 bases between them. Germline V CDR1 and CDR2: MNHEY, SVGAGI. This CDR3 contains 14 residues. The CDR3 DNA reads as TGTGCCATCAAAAAAAGCACCGCCGAAGAGACCCAGTACTTC. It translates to CAIKKSTAEETQYF.

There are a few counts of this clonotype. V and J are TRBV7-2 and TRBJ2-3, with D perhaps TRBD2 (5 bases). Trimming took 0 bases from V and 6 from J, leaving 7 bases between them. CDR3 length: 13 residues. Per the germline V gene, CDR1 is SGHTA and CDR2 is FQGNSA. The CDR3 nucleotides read TGTGCCAGCAGCTTAGCGATAGCGGATACGCAGTATTTT. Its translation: CASSLAIADTQYF.

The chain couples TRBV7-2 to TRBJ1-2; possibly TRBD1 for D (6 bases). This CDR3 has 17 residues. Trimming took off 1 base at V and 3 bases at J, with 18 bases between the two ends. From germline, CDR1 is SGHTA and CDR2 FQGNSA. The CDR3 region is CASSLVGTPLTYYGYTF. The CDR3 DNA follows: TGTGCCAGCAGCTTAGTCGGGACACCACTTACCTACTATGGCTACACCTTC.

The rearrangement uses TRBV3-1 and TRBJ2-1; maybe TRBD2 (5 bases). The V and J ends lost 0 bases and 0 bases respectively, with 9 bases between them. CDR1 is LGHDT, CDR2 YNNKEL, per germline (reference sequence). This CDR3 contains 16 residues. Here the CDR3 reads CASSQELGSSYNEQFF. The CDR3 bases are TGTGCCAGCAGCCAAGAGTTGGGGAGCTCCTACAATGAGCAGTTCTTC.

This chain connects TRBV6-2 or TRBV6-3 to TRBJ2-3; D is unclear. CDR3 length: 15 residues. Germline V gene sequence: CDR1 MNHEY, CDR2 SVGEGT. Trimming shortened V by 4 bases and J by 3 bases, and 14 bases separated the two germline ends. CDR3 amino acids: CASSWFGVDTDTQYF. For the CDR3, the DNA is TGTGCCAGCAGTTGGTTCGGCGTGGATACAGATACGCAGTATTTT.

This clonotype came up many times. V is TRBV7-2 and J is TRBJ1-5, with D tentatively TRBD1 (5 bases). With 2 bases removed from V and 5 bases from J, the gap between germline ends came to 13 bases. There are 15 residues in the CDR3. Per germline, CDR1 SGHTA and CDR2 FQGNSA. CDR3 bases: TGTGCCAGCAGCTTAAGGGGTAGGGTTGATCAGCCCCAGCATTTT. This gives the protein CASSLRGRVDQPQHF.

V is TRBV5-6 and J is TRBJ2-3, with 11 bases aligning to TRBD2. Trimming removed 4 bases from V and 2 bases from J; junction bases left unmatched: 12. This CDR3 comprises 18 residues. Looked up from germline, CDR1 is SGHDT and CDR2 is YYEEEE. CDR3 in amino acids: CASSRGPGTSGLTDTQYF. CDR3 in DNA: TGTGCCAGCAGCAGGGGGCCGGGGACTAGCGGCCTCACAGATACGCAGTATTTT.

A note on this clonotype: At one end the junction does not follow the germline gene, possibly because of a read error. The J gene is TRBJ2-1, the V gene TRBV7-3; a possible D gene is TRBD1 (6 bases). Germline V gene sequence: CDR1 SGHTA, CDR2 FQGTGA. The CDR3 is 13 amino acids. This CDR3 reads CAGSEAGVYEQFF. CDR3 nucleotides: TGTGCCGGCAGTGAGGCAGGGGTCTACGAGCAGTTCTTC. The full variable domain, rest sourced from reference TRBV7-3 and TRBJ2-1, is GAGVSQTPSNKVTEKGKYVELRCDPISGHTALYWYRQSLGQGPEFLIYFQGTGAADDSGLPNDRFFAVRPEGSVSTLKIQRTERGDSAVYLCAGSEAGVYEQFFGPGTRLTVL.

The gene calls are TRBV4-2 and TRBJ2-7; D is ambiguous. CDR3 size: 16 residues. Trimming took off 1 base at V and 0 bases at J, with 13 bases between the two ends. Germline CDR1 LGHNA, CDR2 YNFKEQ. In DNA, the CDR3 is TGTGCCAGCAGCCAAGCCCAAGGTGTGGGCTCCTACGAGCAGTACTTC. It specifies CASSQAQGVGSYEQYF.

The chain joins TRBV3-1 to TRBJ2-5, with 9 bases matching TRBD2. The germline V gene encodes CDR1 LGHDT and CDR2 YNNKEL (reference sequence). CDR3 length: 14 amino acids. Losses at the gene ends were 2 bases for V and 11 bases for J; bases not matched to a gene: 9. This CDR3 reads CASSQNSGSNEQYF. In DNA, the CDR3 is TGTGCCAGCAGCCAAAATAGCGGGAGCAATGAGCAGTACTTC.

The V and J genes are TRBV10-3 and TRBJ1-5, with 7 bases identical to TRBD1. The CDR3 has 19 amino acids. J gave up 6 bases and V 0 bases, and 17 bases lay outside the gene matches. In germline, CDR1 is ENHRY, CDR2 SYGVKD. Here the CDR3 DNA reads TGTGCCATCAGTGAGTCGTCTAATGGAAGACAGGGATGGGGTCAGCCCCAGCATTTT. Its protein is CAISESSNGRQGWGQPQHF.

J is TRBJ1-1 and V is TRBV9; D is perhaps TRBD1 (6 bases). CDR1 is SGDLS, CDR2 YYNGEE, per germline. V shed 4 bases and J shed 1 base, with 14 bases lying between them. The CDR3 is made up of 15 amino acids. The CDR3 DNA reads TGTGCCAGCAGCTCCCAGGGGACGGCGAACACTGAAGCTTTCTTT. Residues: CASSSQGTANTEAFF.

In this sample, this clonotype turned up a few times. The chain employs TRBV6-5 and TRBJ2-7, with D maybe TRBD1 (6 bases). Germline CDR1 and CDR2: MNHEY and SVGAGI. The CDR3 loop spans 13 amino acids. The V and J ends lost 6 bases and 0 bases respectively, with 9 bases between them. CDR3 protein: CASRMDSSYEQYF. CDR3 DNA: TGTGCCAGCAGGATGGACAGCTCCTACGAGCAGTACTTC.

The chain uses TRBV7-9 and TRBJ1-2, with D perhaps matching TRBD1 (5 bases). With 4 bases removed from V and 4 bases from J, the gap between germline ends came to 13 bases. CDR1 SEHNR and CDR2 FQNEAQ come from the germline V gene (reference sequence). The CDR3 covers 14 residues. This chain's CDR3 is CASSWGGRGYGYTF. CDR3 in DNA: TGTGCCAGCAGCTGGGGGGGAAGGGGCTATGGCTACACCTTC.

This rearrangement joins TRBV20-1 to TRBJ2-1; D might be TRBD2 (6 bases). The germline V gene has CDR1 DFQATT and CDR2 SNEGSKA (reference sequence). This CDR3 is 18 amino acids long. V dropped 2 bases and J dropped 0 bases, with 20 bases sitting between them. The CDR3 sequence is CSARPYSSAWSSYNEQFF. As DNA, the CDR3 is TGCAGTGCTAGACCCTACTCTAGCGCTTGGAGCTCCTACAATGAGCAGTTCTTC.

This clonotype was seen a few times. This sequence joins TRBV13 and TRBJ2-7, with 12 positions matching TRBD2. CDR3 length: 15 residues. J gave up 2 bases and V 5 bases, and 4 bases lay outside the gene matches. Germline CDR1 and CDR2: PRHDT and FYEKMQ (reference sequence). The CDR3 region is CASSPGLAGPYEQYF. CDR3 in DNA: TGTGCCAGCAGCCCCGGACTAGCGGGGCCCTACGAGCAGTACTTC. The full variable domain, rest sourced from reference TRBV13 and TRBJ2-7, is AAGVIQSPRHLIKEKRETATLKCYPIPRHDTVYWYQQGPGQDPQFLISFYEKMQSDKGSIPDRFSAQQFSDYHSELNMSSLELGDSALYFCASSPGLAGPYEQYFGPGTRLTVT.

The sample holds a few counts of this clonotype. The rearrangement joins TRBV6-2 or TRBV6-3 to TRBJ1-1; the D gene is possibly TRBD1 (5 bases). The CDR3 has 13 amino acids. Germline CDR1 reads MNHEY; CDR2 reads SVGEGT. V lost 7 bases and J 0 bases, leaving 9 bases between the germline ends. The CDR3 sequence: CASKRDLNTEAFF. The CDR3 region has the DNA TGTGCCAGCAAGCGGGACCTGAACACTGAAGCTTTCTTT.